This is a list of T cell receptor beta chains from one sample in a study of CD8 T cells in ankylosing spondylitis. In TCRdb, the 5' RACE reads were re-called with MiXCR into one record per CDR3 protein. The sample comprises 300,000 to 350,000 distinct CDR3 sequences, more than 9% of which are singletons, and 9.1% rests with the top ten. Source material: blood, either unsorted or a sorted T cell fraction (not recorded which). These receptors were obtained from a female donor with ankylosing spondylitis or in good health (not recorded which). Both conserved end residues are trimmed from each CDR3.

j_gene | v_gene | CDR3aa
TRBJ2-1 | TRBV28 | ASSLTRTDNEQF
TRBJ2-7 | TRBV20-1 | SARRPSSYEQY
TRBJ2-2 | TRBV28 | ATNRTPNTGELF
TRBJ1-5 | TRBV4-3 | ASSQEIDQPQH
TRBJ2-2 | TRBV25-1 | ANEAPSRRELF
TRBJ2-7 | TRBV28 | ASSGQTGTYEQY
TRBJ2-1 | TRBV29-1 | SVEDPGDRGFEQF
TRBJ2-3 | TRBV10-3 | ATSASPSDTQY
TRBJ2-2 | TRBV6-1 | ATKWGRDTGELF
TRBJ2-7 | TRBV12-3/TRBV12-4 | ASSLGGTAYEQY
TRBJ2-1 | TRBV5-1 | ASSSGWESNEQF
TRBJ1-1 | TRBV20-1 | SAPPTGGSEAF
TRBJ2-1 | TRBV12-3/TRBV12-4 | ASSFPRDSSWKNEQF
TRBJ1-2 | TRBV12-3/TRBV12-4 | ASSFGTRIGYGYT
TRBJ2-1 | TRBV5-1 | ASSLGQNGQF
TRBJ2-2 | TRBV9 | ASSVAGQGRTGELF
TRBJ2-1 | TRBV20-1 | SARGLAGSSYNEQF
TRBJ1-1 | TRBV20-1 | SARVGLSNTEAF
TRBJ2-2 | TRBV12-3/TRBV12-4 | ASSTLDMLNTGELF
TRBJ2-4 | TRBV5-1 | ASSPGQPGDIQY
TRBJ2-5 | TRBV12-3/TRBV12-4 | ASIPGTSGTKTQY
TRBJ2-7 | TRBV20-1 | SALGQAGHEQY
TRBJ2-1 | TRBV5-1 | ASRLDRGTYNEQF
TRBJ1-5 | TRBV5-8 | ASSSSGFYSNQPQH
TRBJ2-2 | TRBV7-7 | ASSLSALNTGELF
TRBJ2-1 | TRBV28 | ASSLRTRAEIYNEQF
TRBJ2-1 | TRBV6-4 | ASSDFAGANNEQF
TRBJ1-3 | TRBV11-2 | ASSSVRQALGNTIY
TRBJ2-5 | TRBV10-3 | AISGVAGGRQETQY
TRBJ2-1 | TRBV20-1 | SASGLAKTSSYNEQF
TRBJ2-5 | TRBV20-1 | SAQPPTGGQETQY
TRBJ2-6 | TRBV20-1 | CARDLRHVSGANVLT
TRBJ1-4 | TRBV7-9 | ASRKELNEKLF
TRBJ2-1 | TRBV24-1 | ATSDSRPDRRHFNEQF
TRBJ2-7 | TRBV5-1 | ASSRNGAGSEQY
TRBJ1-1 | TRBV10-3 | AISESREGNTEAF
TRBJ2-1 | TRBV28 | ASPPPLANEQF
TRBJ1-1 | TRBV20-1 | SASYQVPMNTEAF
TRBJ2-7 | TRBV7-9 | ASSLTTYEQY